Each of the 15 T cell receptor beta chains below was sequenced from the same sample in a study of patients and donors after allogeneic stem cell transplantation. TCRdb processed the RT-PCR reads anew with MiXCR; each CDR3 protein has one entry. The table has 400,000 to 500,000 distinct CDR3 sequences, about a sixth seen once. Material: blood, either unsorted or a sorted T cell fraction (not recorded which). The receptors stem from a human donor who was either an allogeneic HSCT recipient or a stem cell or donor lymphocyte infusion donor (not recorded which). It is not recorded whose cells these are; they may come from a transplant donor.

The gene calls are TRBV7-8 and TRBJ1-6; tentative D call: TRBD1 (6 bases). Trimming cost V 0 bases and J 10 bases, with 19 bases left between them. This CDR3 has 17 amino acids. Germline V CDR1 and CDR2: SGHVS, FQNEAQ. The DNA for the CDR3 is TGTGCCAGCAGCTTAGCGGAGGGGGGTTTACAAAGATCACCCCTCCACTTT. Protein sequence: CASSLAEGGLQRSPLHF.

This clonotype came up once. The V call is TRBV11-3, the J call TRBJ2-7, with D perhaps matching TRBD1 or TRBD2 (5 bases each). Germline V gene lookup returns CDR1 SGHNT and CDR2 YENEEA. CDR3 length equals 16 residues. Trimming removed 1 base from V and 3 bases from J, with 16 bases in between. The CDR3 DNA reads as TGTGCCAGCAGCTTAGGTTCTGGACATGGGAGCTACGAGCAGTACTTC. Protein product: CASSLGSGHGSYEQYF.

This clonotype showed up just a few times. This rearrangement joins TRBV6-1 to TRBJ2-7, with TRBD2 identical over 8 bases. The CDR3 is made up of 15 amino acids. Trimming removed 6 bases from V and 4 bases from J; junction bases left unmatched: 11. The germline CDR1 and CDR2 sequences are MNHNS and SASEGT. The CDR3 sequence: CASRPSSGARYEQYF. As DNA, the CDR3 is TGTGCCAGCAGGCCCAGTAGCGGGGCGAGATACGAGCAGTACTTC.

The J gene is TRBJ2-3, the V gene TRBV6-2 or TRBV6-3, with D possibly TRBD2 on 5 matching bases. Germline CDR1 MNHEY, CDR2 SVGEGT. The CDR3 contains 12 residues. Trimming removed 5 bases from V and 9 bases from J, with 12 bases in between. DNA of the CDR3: TGTGCCAGCAGTCACGTCGGGGTAACGCAGTATTTT. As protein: CASSHVGVTQYF.

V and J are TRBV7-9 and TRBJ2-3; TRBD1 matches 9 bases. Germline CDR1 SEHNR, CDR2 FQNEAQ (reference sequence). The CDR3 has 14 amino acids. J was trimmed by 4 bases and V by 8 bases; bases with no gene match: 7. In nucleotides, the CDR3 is TGTGCCAGCGGACCGACAGGGGGATCAGATACGCAGTATTTT. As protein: CASGPTGGSDTQYF.

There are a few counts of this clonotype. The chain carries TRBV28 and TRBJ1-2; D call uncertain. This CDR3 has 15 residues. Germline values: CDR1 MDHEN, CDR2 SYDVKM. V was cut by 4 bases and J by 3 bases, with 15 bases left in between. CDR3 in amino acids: CASSSSSQSYYGYTF. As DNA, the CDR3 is TGTGCCAGCAGTTCATCATCCCAGAGCTACTATGGCTACACCTTC.

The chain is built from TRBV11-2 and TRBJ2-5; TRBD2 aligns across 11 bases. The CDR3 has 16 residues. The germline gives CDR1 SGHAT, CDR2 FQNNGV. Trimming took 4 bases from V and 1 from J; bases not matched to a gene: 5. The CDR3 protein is CASSSLAGGLQETQYF. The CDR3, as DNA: TGTGCCAGCAGCTCGCTAGCGGGGGGTCTCCAAGAGACCCAGTACTTC.

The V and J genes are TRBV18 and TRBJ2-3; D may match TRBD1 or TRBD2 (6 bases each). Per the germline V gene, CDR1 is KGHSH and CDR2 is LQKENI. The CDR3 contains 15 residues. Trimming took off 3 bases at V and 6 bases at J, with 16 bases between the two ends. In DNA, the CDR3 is TGTGCCAGCTCACCCACCGGGGGCTCGAGGGATACGCAGTATTTT. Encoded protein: CASSPTGGSRDTQYF.

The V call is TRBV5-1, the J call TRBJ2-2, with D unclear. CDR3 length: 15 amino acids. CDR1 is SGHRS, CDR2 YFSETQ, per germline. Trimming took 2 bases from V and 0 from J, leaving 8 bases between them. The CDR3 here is CASSLLLANTGELFF. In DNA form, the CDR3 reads TGCGCCAGCAGCTTACTCCTAGCGAACACCGGGGAGCTGTTTTTT. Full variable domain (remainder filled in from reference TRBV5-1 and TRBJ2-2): KAGVTQTPRYLIKTRGQQVTLSCSPISGHRSVSWYQQTPGQGLQFLFEYFSETQRNKGNFPGRFSGRQFSNSRSEMNVSTLELGDSALYLCASSLLLANTGELFFGEGSRLTVL.

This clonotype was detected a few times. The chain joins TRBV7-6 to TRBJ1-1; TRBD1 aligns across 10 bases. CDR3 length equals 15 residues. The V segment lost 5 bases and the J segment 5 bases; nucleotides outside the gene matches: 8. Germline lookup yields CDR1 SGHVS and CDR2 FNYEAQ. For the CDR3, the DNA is TGTGCCAGCAGCCGGGACAGGGGCTCGGGGACTGAAGCTTTCTTT. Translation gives CASSRDRGSGTEAFF.

This CDR3 is CASSPTDYPGQGAYAHGYTF. CDR3 coding DNA: TGCGCCAGCAGCCCGACGGACTATCCGGGACAGGGGGCTTACGCCCATGGCTACACCTTC. The genes are TRBV4-3 and TRBJ1-2, with TRBD1 matching over 12 bases. CDR1 and CDR2 (germline): LGHNA, YSLEER. V gave up 4 bases and J gave up 6 bases; unmatched junction bases: 21. The CDR3 has 20 residues.

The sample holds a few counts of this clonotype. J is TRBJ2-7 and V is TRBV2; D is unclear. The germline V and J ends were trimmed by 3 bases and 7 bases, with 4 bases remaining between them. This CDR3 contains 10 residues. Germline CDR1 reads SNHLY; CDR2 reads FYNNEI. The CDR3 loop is CASSDWEQYF. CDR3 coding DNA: TGTGCCAGCAGTGACTGGGAGCAGTACTTC.

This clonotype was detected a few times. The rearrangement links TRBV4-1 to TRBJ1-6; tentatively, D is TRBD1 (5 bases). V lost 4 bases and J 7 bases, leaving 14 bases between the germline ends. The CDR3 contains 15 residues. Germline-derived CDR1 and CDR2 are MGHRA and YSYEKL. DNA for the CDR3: TGCGCCAGCAGCCCCTCAGGGACGGCGAATTCACCCCTCCACTTT. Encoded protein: CASSPSGTANSPLHF.

Here the CDR3 reads CASSQNRGRNGYTF. Here the CDR3 DNA reads TGTGCCAGCAGCCAAAACAGGGGGAGGAATGGCTACACCTTC. The V and J genes are TRBV12-3 or TRBV12-4 and TRBJ1-2, with 8 bases aligning to TRBD1. V was clipped by 6 bases and J by 6 bases; unmatched bases: 9. The length of the CDR3 is 14 residues.

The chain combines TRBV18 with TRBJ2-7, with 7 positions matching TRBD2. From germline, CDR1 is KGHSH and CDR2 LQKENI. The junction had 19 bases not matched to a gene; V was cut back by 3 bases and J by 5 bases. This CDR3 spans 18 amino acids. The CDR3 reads CASSPGLAGVGRVDEQYF. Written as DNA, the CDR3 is TGTGCCAGCTCACCCGGTCTGGCGGGGGTCGGACGTGTAGACGAGCAGTACTTC.